These T cell receptor beta chains were read from a single sample in a study of T cell responses to AZD1222 COVID-19 vaccine. Assay used: immunoSEQ multiplex PCR; TCRdb lists only in-frame clones, some missing. The sample contains approximately 160,000 clones, around 90% of which appear only once. Sequenced here: peripheral blood, sampled on day 0 of AZD1222 vaccination. Every receptor here comes from an adult in good health. Each CDR3 is given with its conserved first and last residue. A D gene is named only where the DNA matches it firmly. Part of the rows lack a size; the others show once, few, many or a class for expanded clones.

length,D,V,J,size,DNA,CDR3
14,.,TRBV12-5,TRBJ2-1,.,TGTGCTAGTGGTTTGGGGATGGGGGAGCATGAGCAGTTCTTC,CASGLGMGEHEQFF
15,TRBD1,TRBV27,TRBJ1-1,.,TGTGCCAGCAGGCTACAGGGGATATCGAACACTGAAGCTTTCTTT,CASRLQGISNTEAFF
13,TRBD1,TRBV12-3/TRBV12-4,TRBJ2-7,.,TGTGCCAGCAGTTTAGGACAGGGCTACGAGCAGTACTTC,CASSLGQGYEQYF
14,TRBD1,TRBV5-1,TRBJ1-2,.,TGCGCCAGCAGCCCCGACAGGGAAAGTAGCGGCTACACCTTC,CASSPDRESSGYTF
13,.,TRBV29-1,TRBJ1-2,once,TGCAGCTCCGCCACAGGGACTAACTATGGCTACACCTTC,CSSATGTNYGYTF
14,.,TRBV2,TRBJ1-6,.,TGTGCCAGCAGAATAAGGGGGGGGAGTTCACCCCTCCACTTT,CASRIRGGSSPLHF
20,TRBD2,TRBV27,TRBJ2-7,.,TGTGCCAGCAGTCCGCCCTCCCCCTGGGCTAGCGGGAGGGGCTCCTACGAGCAGTACTTC,CASSPPSPWASGRGSYEQYF
15,.,TRBV30,TRBJ2-5,.,TGTGCCTGGAGTCCCGGCCAGGGGACTTTCGAGACCCAGTACTTC,CAWSPGQGTFETQYF
13,.,TRBV6-4,TRBJ2-1,.,TGTGCCACCTTCGAGAGTAGCCGCAATGAGCAGTTCTTC,CATFESSRNEQFF
14,.,TRBV5-6,TRBJ1-1,.,TGTGCCAGCAGCTTGGCCAGGGGCTGGGGTGAAGCTTTCTTT,CASSLARGWGEAFF
14,.,TRBV7-3,TRBJ2-7,few,TGTGCCAGCAGCTTCACAGGGGGGGACTACGAGCAGTACTTC,CASSFTGGDYEQYF
15,TRBD1,TRBV6-5,TRBJ2-3,.,TGTGCCAGCAAAACACAGGGGGCTAGCACAGATACGCAGTATTTT,CASKTQGASTDTQYF
15,.,TRBV6-6,TRBJ1-2,.,TGTGCCAGCAGTCTAACCTCATCCATAACCTATGGCTACACCTTC,CASSLTSSITYGYTF
17,.,TRBV5-4,TRBJ2-1,.,TGTGCCAGCAGCTTGGCACCTAGCTCCTTCTCCTACAATGAGCAGTTCTTC,CASSLAPSSFSYNEQFF
16,.,TRBV3-1/TRBV3-2,TRBJ1-6,.,TGTGCCAGCAGCCAAGATTGGAGACGAACGAATTCACCCCTCCACTTT,CASSQDWRRTNSPLHF
14,.,TRBV28,TRBJ2-7,.,TGTGCCAGCAACCCCGGTAGCTCTTACTACGAGCAGTACTTC,CASNPGSSYYEQYF
14,.,TRBV7-9,TRBJ1-2,.,TGTGCCAGCAGCTTAGTGGGGACATCCAATGGCTACACCTTC,CASSLVGTSNGYTF
8,.,TRBV21-1,TRBJ1-4,.,TGTGCCAGCAGCTTGGGGTTTTTT,CASSLGFF
18,TRBD2,TRBV7-3,TRBJ2-2,.,TGTGCCAGCAGCGTCCTGGGAGCCGGGAGGGGTAACACCGGGGAGCTGTTTTTT,CASSVLGAGRGNTGELFF
15,TRBD1,TRBV6-5,TRBJ1-6,.,TGTGCCAGCAGTTACCACGGACAGGGAAATTCACCCCTCCACTTT,CASSYHGQGNSPLHF